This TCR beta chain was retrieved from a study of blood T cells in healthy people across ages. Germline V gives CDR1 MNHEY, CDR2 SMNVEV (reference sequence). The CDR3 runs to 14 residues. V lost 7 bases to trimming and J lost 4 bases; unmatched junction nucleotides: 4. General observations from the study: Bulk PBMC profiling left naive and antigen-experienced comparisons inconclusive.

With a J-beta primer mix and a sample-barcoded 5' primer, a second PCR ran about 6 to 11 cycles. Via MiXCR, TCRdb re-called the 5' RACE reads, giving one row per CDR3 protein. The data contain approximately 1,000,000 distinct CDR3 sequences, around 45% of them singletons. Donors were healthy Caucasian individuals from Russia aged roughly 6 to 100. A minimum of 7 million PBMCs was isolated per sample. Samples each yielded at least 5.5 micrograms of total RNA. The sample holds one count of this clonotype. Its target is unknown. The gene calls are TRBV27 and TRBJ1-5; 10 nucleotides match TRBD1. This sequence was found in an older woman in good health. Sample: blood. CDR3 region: CASKGTGENQPQHF. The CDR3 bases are TGTGCCAGCAAGGGGACAGGGGAAAATCAGCCCCAGCATTTT.